These T cell receptor beta chains were read from a single sample in a study of T cell responses to AZD1222 COVID-19 vaccine. Clones were read by immunoSEQ multiplex PCR, and TCRdb kept only the in-frame ones, dropping some. The sample has 77,000 or so clones; 92% are singletons. The sequences come from peripheral blood, collected on day 0 of MenACWY control vaccination. These TCRs come from an adult in good health. The CDR3 runs from the conserved cysteine through the conserved F or W. The D gene is left open where the match is weak. The listing skips clone size in some rows; elsewhere it reads once, few, many or a size class.

once,TRBV18,TRBJ2-1,TRBD1,TGTGCCAGCTCAGGACAGGATACCTCCTACAATGAGCAGTTCTTC,CASSGQDTSYNEQFF
NA,TRBV19,TRBJ2-7,TRBD1,TGTGCCAGTAGTGATCCCGGGACAGGGGGCTCCGAGCAGTACTTC,CASSDPGTGGSEQYF
NA,TRBV28,TRBJ2-7,NA,TGTGCCAGCAGACCCTCCCAGGGCGTCTCCTACGAGCAGTACTTC,CASRPSQGVSYEQYF
NA,TRBV6-5,TRBJ1-1,NA,TGTGCCAGCAGTTACTCGAACGCGGGGTTGGGCACTGAAGCTTTCTTT,CASSYSNAGLGTEAFF
once,TRBV19,TRBJ1-5,TRBD1,TGTGCCAGTAGCCACATCCCGGACAGGGGCAATCAGCCCCAGCATTTT,CASSHIPDRGNQPQHF
once,TRBV4-1,TRBJ1-3,NA,TGCGCCAGCAGCCAAGAGGGAGGATCTGGAAACACCATATATTTT,CASSQEGGSGNTIYF
NA,TRBV2,TRBJ1-2,NA,TGTGCCAGCAGTGAACGGGACGTAAATGGCTACACCTTC,CASSERDVNGYTF
once,TRBV11-3,TRBJ2-3,TRBD1,TGTGCCAGCAGCTCCGGAACAGGGGTTCTATGGGATACGCAGTATTTT,CASSSGTGVLWDTQYF
medium-sized,TRBV6-4,TRBJ2-3,TRBD2,TGTGCCAGCAGTGACTCTCAGGGAGGGTCAGATACGCAGTATTTT,CASSDSQGGSDTQYF
NA,TRBV11-2,TRBJ2-3,NA,TGTGCCAGCAGCTGGGGGGTATCAGATACGCAGTATTTT,CASSWGVSDTQYF
NA,TRBV7-7,TRBJ2-5,TRBD2,TGTGCCAGCAGCTCCCGGCTAGCGGGGGGACAAGAGACCCAGTACTTC,CASSSRLAGGQETQYF
NA,TRBV9,TRBJ1-2,NA,TGTGCCAGCAGCGCCACAGGGAACTATGGCTACACCTTC,CASSATGNYGYTF
once,TRBV19,TRBJ2-5,NA,TGTGCCAGTAGTATCTCTTACCGGGGTTCAGAGACCCAGTACTTC,CASSISYRGSETQYF
NA,TRBV28,TRBJ2-1,NA,TGTGCCAGCAGTTTACCGGCGGGAACTGCCTACAATGAGCAGTTCTTC,CASSLPAGTAYNEQFF
NA,TRBV15,TRBJ2-3,NA,TGTGCCACCAGCAGAGTTGGCACAGATACGCAGTATTTT,CATSRVGTDTQYF
NA,TRBV6-1,TRBJ2-7,NA,TGTGCCAGCAGTGAATCAATCTACGAGCAGTACTTC,CASSESIYEQYF
few,TRBV2,TRBJ1-2,NA,TGTGCCAGCAGTGGTAGACAGATCTATGGCTACACCTTC,CASSGRQIYGYTF
NA,TRBV7-8,TRBJ2-7,NA,TGTGCCAGCAGCGCACTAGTAGGGGGCTACGAGCAGTACTTC,CASSALVGGYEQYF
NA,TRBV18,TRBJ1-4,NA,TGTGCCAGCTCACGGGAGGGAAGCGAAAAACTGTTTTTT,CASSREGSEKLFF
NA,TRBV4-3,TRBJ2-5,TRBD2,TGCGCCAGCAGCCAAGCGCTAGCGGTCCGAGGGGAGACCCAGTACTTC,CASSQALAVRGETQYF
NA,TRBV19,TRBJ2-2,TRBD2,TGTGCCAGTAGATTAGCGGGAGGGGTTGCCGGGGAGCTGTTTTTT,CASRLAGGVAGELFF
NA,TRBV2,TRBJ1-2,TRBD1,TGTGCCAGCAGTGGGACAGGGGTCGGCTATGGCTACACCTTC,CASSGTGVGYGYTF
NA,TRBV14,TRBJ1-5,NA,TGTGCCAGCAGCCAAGGCCTAAATCAGCCCCAGCATTTT,CASSQGLNQPQHF
once,TRBV4-2,TRBJ2-1,TRBD2,TGTGCCAGCAGCCAAGAATTTGGGACTAGCGGGGGACCCAATGAGCAGTTCTTC,CASSQEFGTSGGPNEQFF
NA,TRBV29-1,TRBJ2-1,NA,TGCAGCGTTGAAGGGAGGGGTGCCCATGAGCAGTTCTTC,CSVEGRGAHEQFF
NA,TRBV6-1,TRBJ2-5,NA,TGTGCCAGCAGTGAGGTCAGGGGAGAGACCCAGTACTTC,CASSEVRGETQYF
NA,TRBV3-1/TRBV3-2,TRBJ1-5,NA,TGTGCCAGCAGCCAAGTCGGGTTAGGCCAGCCCCAGCATTTT,CASSQVGLGQPQHF
once,TRBV4-3,TRBJ2-3,NA,TGCGCCAGCAGCCAACAAACTAGTGAAGGAGATTATCGGGATACGCAGTATTTT,CASSQQTSEGDYRDTQYF
NA,TRBV11-3,TRBJ2-5,NA,TGTGCCAGCGCTGAGGGCCACCGAGAGACCCAGTACTTC,CASAEGHRETQYF
NA,TRBV7-6,TRBJ2-4,NA,TGTGCCAGCAGCTCCGACAACCGACAGGAAAACATTCAGTACTTC,CASSSDNRQENIQYF
NA,TRBV21-1,TRBJ2-7,NA,TGTGCCAGCAGCAAAGATCCGGACGGTGTGAACGAGCAGTACTTC,CASSKDPDGVNEQYF
NA,TRBV2,TRBJ1-1,TRBD1,TGTGCCAGCAGACACCCAGGGGGTGCTGTGATGACTGAAGCTTTCTTT,CASRHPGGAVMTEAFF
few,TRBV10-2,TRBJ2-3,TRBD1,TGCGCCAGCAGTGAGGCCGGACAGGGGGCAGATACGCAGTATTTT,CASSEAGQGADTQYF
NA,TRBV6-2/TRBV6-3,TRBJ2-5,NA,TGTGCCAGCAGTTATGTAGGAGCGGGCGAGACCCAGTACTTC,CASSYVGAGETQYF
NA,TRBV5-1,TRBJ2-2,TRBD1,TGCGCCAGCAGCACGGGACAGGGGGCCGACACCGGGGAGCTGTTTTTT,CASSTGQGADTGELFF